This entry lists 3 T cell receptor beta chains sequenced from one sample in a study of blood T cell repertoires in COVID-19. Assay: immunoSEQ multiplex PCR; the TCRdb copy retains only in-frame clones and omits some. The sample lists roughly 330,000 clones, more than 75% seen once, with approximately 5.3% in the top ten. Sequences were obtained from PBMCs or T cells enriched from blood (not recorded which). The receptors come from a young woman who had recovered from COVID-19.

The CDR3 DNA reads TGTGCCAGCAGCTTGGGCCAGTCCTACAATGAGCAGTTCTTC. It specifies CASSLGQSYNEQFF. This sequence joins TRBV5-6 and TRBJ2-1; no clear D. Trimming stripped 0 bases from V and 1 base from J, with 5 bases between. Per germline, CDR1 SGHDT and CDR2 YYEEEE. The CDR3 sequence is 14 residues long.

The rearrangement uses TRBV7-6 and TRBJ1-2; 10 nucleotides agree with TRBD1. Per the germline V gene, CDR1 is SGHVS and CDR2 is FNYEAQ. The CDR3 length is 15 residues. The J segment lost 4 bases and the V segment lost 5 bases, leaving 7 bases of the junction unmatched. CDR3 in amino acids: CASSPQDRGVYGYTF. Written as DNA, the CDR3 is TGTGCCAGCAGCCCACAGGACAGGGGGGTCTATGGCTACACCTTC.

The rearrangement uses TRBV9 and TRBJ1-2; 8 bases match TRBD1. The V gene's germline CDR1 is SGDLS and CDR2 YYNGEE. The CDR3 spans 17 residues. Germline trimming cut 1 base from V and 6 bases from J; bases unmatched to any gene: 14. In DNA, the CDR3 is TGTGCCAGCAGCGTACATCCCCTCAGGGGGCAGGTCCATGGCTACACCTTC. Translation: CASSVHPLRGQVHGYTF.